This passage covers 24 T cell receptor beta chains from one sample sequenced in a study of neurological immune-mediated disorders. Via MiXCR, TCRdb re-called the 5' RACE reads, giving one row per CDR3 protein. The sample lists 66,000 or so distinct CDR3 sequences; less than 5.5% were seen once. Sequenced sample: PBMCs. Receptor source: a woman aged 25 to 39 with multiple sclerosis.

This clonotype was observed a few times. The chain carries TRBV27 and TRBJ1-3; unclear D gene. The V end was cut by 5 bases, the J end by 3 bases, with 17 bases between. The CDR3 sequence is 16 residues long. Germline CDR1 reads MNHEY; CDR2 reads SMNVEV (reference sequence). Here the CDR3 reads CASSPRIGRLGNTIYF. The DNA for the CDR3 is TGTGCCAGCAGTCCTAGAATCGGCCGGCTTGGAAACACCATATATTTT.

This clonotype was seen at least ten times. The chain employs TRBV20-1 and TRBJ1-4; 9 bases map to TRBD1. The V and J ends lost 5 bases and 0 bases, in that order; junction bases with no gene match: 4. The germline CDR1 and CDR2 sequences are DFQATT and SNEGSKA (reference sequence). The CDR3 consists of 15 residues. CDR3: CSAAQGAATNEKLFF. As DNA, the CDR3 is TGCAGTGCTGCACAGGGGGCTGCAACTAATGAAAAACTGTTTTTT.

Many counts were recorded for this clonotype. V and J are TRBV5-5 and TRBJ2-2; D not resolved. This CDR3 region has 13 residues. Germline values: CDR1 SGHKS, CDR2 YYEKEE (reference sequence). V was shortened by 1 base and J by 4 bases, with 5 bases between the two germline ends. The CDR3 bases are TGTGCCAGCAGCTTGACGGTCACCGGGGAGCTGTTTTTT. Translation: CASSLTVTGELFF.

On this clonotype itself: The junction differs from germline at one of its ends, possibly a read error. The chain joins TRBV20-1 to TRBJ1-5; 8 bases map to TRBD1. The CDR3 has 13 residues. The V gene's germline CDR1 is DFQATT and CDR2 SNEGSKA (reference sequence). The CDR3 DNA sequence: TGCAGTGCCGGACAGGGTGTAAATCAGCCCCAGAATTTT. Encoded protein: CSAGQGVNQPQNF.

This clonotype was counted at least ten times. The V and J genes are TRBV12-3 or TRBV12-4 and TRBJ2-5, with D maybe TRBD1 (5 bases). The CDR3 spans 15 residues. Trimming removed 1 base from V and 5 bases from J, with 14 bases in between. CDR3 bases: TGTGCCAGCAGTTTAGGTCTCTTGACAGACGAGACCCAGTACTTC. Residues: CASSLGLLTDETQYF.

This clonotype was observed at least ten times. The chain joins TRBV6-5 to TRBJ1-2, with a weak D call TRBD1 (6 bases). This CDR3 is built from 16 residues. V lost 6 bases and J lost 4, with 21 bases in between. Germline loops: CDR1 MNHEY, CDR2 SVGAGI. In nucleotides, the CDR3 is TGTGCCAGCAGCCAAAATCCGTCACCAGGGGCCTATGGCTACACCTTC. Amino acid sequence: CASSQNPSPGAYGYTF.

This clonotype was observed many times. This chain connects TRBV9 to TRBJ2-7; 9 bases align to TRBD1. The CDR3 has 16 amino acids. CDR1 and CDR2 (germline): SGDLS, YYNGEE. Germline trimming cut 3 bases from V and 1 base from J; bases unmatched to any gene: 8. The CDR3 spells CASSAGEQGASYEQYF. DNA of the CDR3: TGTGCCAGCAGCGCTGGGGAACAGGGGGCTTCCTACGAGCAGTACTTC.

The table lists this clonotype with many counts. The V and J genes are TRBV5-1 and TRBJ2-5, with D perhaps TRBD1 (6 bases). The germline V gene encodes CDR1 SGHRS and CDR2 YFSETQ. The length of the CDR3 is 15 residues. V was pared by 1 base and J by 4 bases, with 14 bases between. DNA of the CDR3: TGCGCCAGCAGCTTGTCGGCAGGGGAAGGAGAGACCCAGTACTTC. It specifies CASSLSAGEGETQYF.

Ten or more counts support this clonotype. A single base separates this from a much larger clone, so it may be a read error. The chain carries TRBV5-1 and TRBJ1-5; no definite D call. V lost 9 bases to trimming and J lost 12 bases, with 13 bases between them. The CDR3 length is 10 residues. Per germline, CDR1 SGHRS and CDR2 YFSETQ. For the CDR3, the DNA is TGCGCCACGACACTAGCGGTCCAGCATTTT. The encoded protein is CATTLAVQHF.

V gene TRBV20-1 combines with J gene TRBJ1-5; no clear D gene. CDR3 length: 16 residues. V lost 2 bases, J lost 6 bases, and 20 bases lay in between. Germline lookup yields CDR1 DFQATT and CDR2 SNEGSKA (reference sequence). The CDR3 here is CSARPKTAGPSQPQHF. The CDR3 nucleotides are TGCAGTGCTAGACCGAAGACTGCAGGCCCCAGTCAGCCCCAGCATTTT.

This clonotype was found many times. The V call is TRBV10-3, the J call TRBJ1-1; 9 positions match TRBD1. CDR1 is ENHRY and CDR2 is SYGVKD in the germline V gene. The J segment lost 3 bases and the V segment lost 6 bases, leaving 2 bases of the junction unmatched. The CDR3 length is 13 residues. CDR3 bases: TGTGCCATCAGGGGACAGGGAGACACTGAAGCTTTCTTT. Translation: CAIRGQGDTEAFF.

This clonotype was seen ten or more times. The chain recombines TRBV7-9 with TRBJ1-6; D perhaps matches TRBD1 (5 bases). The V gene's germline CDR1 is SEHNR and CDR2 FQNEAQ (reference sequence). The CDR3 has 13 amino acids. V gave up 4 bases and J gave up 10 bases, with 11 bases separating them. This chain's CDR3 is CASSSGSESPLHF. The CDR3 DNA follows: TGTGCCAGCAGCTCAGGGTCAGAGTCACCCCTCCACTTT.

Only a few counts were recorded for this clonotype. The CDR3 here is CASSLGKGMLQAFF. Here the CDR3 DNA reads TGTGCCAGCAGCTTGGGAAAGGGGATGTTGCAAGCTTTCTTT. The chain links TRBV7-9 to TRBJ1-1, with D maybe TRBD1 (5 bases). This CDR3 is built from 14 residues. In germline, CDR1 is SEHNR, CDR2 FQNEAQ (reference sequence). The V gene lost 3 bases and the J gene lost 9 bases, with 17 bases spanning the gap.

This clonotype has a count of ten or more. V is TRBV29-1 and J is TRBJ2-3; 9 nucleotides line up with TRBD2. Unmatched junction bases numbered 11, after V lost 1 base and J lost 6 bases. Germline lookup yields CDR1 SQVTM and CDR2 ANQGSEA. The CDR3 extends over 16 amino acids. CDR3 coding DNA: TGCAGCGTTGAAGGGACTAGCGCCGGTGATGTGGATACGCAGTATTTT. It codes for CSVEGTSAGDVDTQYF.

This clonotype was detected ten times or more. V gene TRBV5-6 combines with J gene TRBJ1-1; TRBD1 aligns across 11 bases. CDR1 and CDR2 (germline): SGHDT, YYEEEE. There are 14 residues in the CDR3. The V gene end was trimmed by 3 bases and the J gene end by 6 bases; junction bases not matched to a gene: 4. The CDR3 reads CASSYGQGAAEAFF. The CDR3, as DNA: TGTGCCAGCAGCTACGGACAGGGGGCCGCTGAAGCTTTCTTT.

The chain employs TRBV12-3 or TRBV12-4 and TRBJ2-5; 7 positions match TRBD1. The CDR3 has 12 residues. V trimming: 5 bases; J trimming: 6 bases; junction bases outside the gene matches: 3. In DNA form, the CDR3 reads TGTGCCAGCAGTCCCAGGGGGAAGACCCAGTACTTC. Translating it yields CASSPRGKTQYF.

This clonotype was counted ten times or more. V is TRBV20-1 and J is TRBJ2-7, with TRBD1 identical over 9 bases. In germline, CDR1 is DFQATT, CDR2 SNEGSKA (reference sequence). V shed 0 bases and J 4 bases; nucleotides not matched to a gene: 4. The CDR3 sequence is 14 residues long. The CDR3 is CSARDLGQGYEQYF. CDR3 sequence (DNA): TGCAGTGCTAGAGATTTGGGACAGGGATACGAGCAGTACTTC.

This clonotype was detected many times. The CDR3 sequence: CASSSDRGRWEAFF. The CDR3 coding sequence is TGTGCCAGCAGCTCAGACAGGGGGCGGTGGGAAGCTTTCTTT. The chain links TRBV7-9 to TRBJ1-1, with 10 nucleotides matching TRBD1. V trimming: 4 bases; J trimming: 8 bases; junction bases outside the gene matches: 7. The CDR3 has 14 residues. CDR1 is SEHNR and CDR2 is FQNEAQ in the germline V gene (reference sequence).

Ten or more counts support this clonotype. The chain uses TRBV20-1 and TRBJ2-3; D could derive from TRBD1 or TRBD2 (6 bases each). The CDR3 runs to 13 residues. Trimming took off 0 bases at V and 4 bases at J, with 8 bases between the two ends. The V gene's germline CDR1 is DFQATT and CDR2 SNEGSKA (reference sequence). The CDR3: CSARERGADTQYF. The CDR3 DNA is TGCAGTGCTAGAGAGAGGGGGGCAGATACGCAGTATTTT.

This clonotype has ten or more counts. This sequence joins TRBV20-1 and TRBJ2-1; 8 nucleotides line up with TRBD2. Per the germline V gene, CDR1 is DFQATT and CDR2 is SNEGSKA (reference sequence). This CDR3 comprises 14 residues. V lost 3 bases to trimming and J lost 4 bases; unmatched junction nucleotides: 5. The CDR3 reads CSARTSVGYNEQFF. CDR3 bases: TGCAGTGCTAGGACTAGCGTGGGTTACAATGAGCAGTTCTTC.

This clonotype has at least ten counts. V is TRBV7-3 and J is TRBJ2-1, with 8 bases identical to TRBD1. Unmatched junction bases numbered 6, after V lost 4 bases and J lost 10 bases. Per germline, CDR1 SGHTA and CDR2 FQGTGA. This CDR3 comprises 13 residues. CDR3 nucleotides: TGTGCCAGCAGCTCGGACAGGGCTGGCGAGCAGTTCTTC. Translation gives CASSSDRAGEQFF.

The chain uses TRBV7-6 and TRBJ2-2, with 10 bases identical to TRBD2. The germline V gene encodes CDR1 SGHVS and CDR2 FNYEAQ. V shed 1 base and J 0 bases; nucleotides not matched to a gene: 5. This CDR3 is 18 amino acids long. In DNA, the CDR3 is TGTGCCAGCAGCTTAGTTGTAGCGGGGGGATCGAACACCGGGGAGCTGTTTTTT. Its translation is CASSLVVAGGSNTGELFF.

The rearrangement links TRBV18 to TRBJ1-1; perhaps TRBD1 as D (5 bases). This CDR3 has 13 amino acids. The V end lost 4 bases, the J end lost 8 bases, and 14 bases lay between the germline ends. From germline, CDR1 is KGHSH and CDR2 LQKENI. CDR3 coding DNA: TGTGCCAGCTCACTCAAGGTTCGGGGCGAAGCTTTCTTT. Translation: CASSLKVRGEAFF.

This clonotype was picked up many times. J is TRBJ2-7 and V is TRBV5-1; TRBD1 matches 7 bases. The germline gives CDR1 SGHRS, CDR2 YFSETQ. The CDR3 consists of 15 residues. The J segment lost 4 bases and the V segment lost 4 bases, leaving 11 bases of the junction unmatched. In DNA form, the CDR3 reads TGCGCCAGCAGCCCAAGGGACAGAGGGAGTTACGAGCAGTACTTC. Translation: CASSPRDRGSYEQYF. Complete variable domain (other parts from reference TRBV5-1 and TRBJ2-7): KAGVTQTPRYLIKTRGQQVTLSCSPISGHRSVSWYQQTPGQGLQFLFEYFSETQRNKGNFPGRFSGRQFSNSRSEMNVSTLELGDSALYLCASSPRDRGSYEQYFGPGTRLTVT.